The 4 T cell receptor beta chains below come from one sample, sequenced in a study of CD8 T cells in Susac syndrome. An amount of RNA that ranged from roughly 0.5 to 1 ug was reverse transcribed with random hexamers. TCRdb passed the immunoSEQ multiplex PCR reads through MiXCR, listing each CDR3 protein once. The sample records 75,000 to 100,000 distinct CDR3 sequences, 90% to 95% being singletons. The sequencing sample was made of CD8+ T cells from PBMCs. Receptors were obtained from a human donor in good health.

The genes are TRBV2 and TRBJ1-1, with unresolved D. CDR1 and CDR2 from the germline V gene are SNHLY and FYNNEI. The CDR3 is 16 residues long. V was pared by 6 bases and J by 0 bases, with 17 bases between. CDR3 nucleotides: TGTGCCAGCAGCGGCCAGGACGTCCGTTTGAACACTGAAGCTTTCTTT. Translation: CASSGQDVRLNTEAFF.

V gene TRBV10-3 combines with J gene TRBJ2-2; D remains ambiguous. The CDR3 extends over 13 amino acids. Germline assignment: CDR1 ENHRY and CDR2 SYGVKD. The V end was cut by 0 bases, the J end by 7 bases, with 6 bases between. The CDR3 sequence: CAISESPIGELFF. The CDR3 DNA reads as TGTGCCATCAGTGAGTCCCCAATCGGGGAGCTGTTTTTT.

This clonotype was recorded only once. The chain recombines TRBV27 with TRBJ2-5, with 8 bases lining up with TRBD1. The CDR3 consists of 12 residues. Germline V gene sequence: CDR1 MNHEY, CDR2 SMNVEV (reference sequence). Germline trimming cut 6 bases from V and 5 bases from J; bases unmatched to any gene: 2. CDR3 sequence: CASSRQGETQYF. The DNA of the CDR3 is TGTGCCAGCAGCCGACAGGGGGAGACCCAGTACTTC.

The chain recombines TRBV9 with TRBJ1-5; 9 bases map to TRBD1. Germline trimming cut 4 bases from V and 4 bases from J; bases unmatched to any gene: 6. The CDR3 length is 15 residues. Germline loops: CDR1 SGDLS, CDR2 YYNGEE. CDR3 loop: CASSTTGTGNQPQHF. CDR3 nucleotide sequence: TGTGCCAGCAGCACCACAGGGACAGGGAATCAGCCCCAGCATTTT.